The clone carrying this T cell receptor (beta chain) was counted ten times or more. These data belong to a study of human T cells and chemical hapten exposure. From the RACE reads, TCRdb called clonotypes with MiXCR, one entry per CDR3 protein. This sample has 300,000 to 400,000 distinct CDR3 sequences, with 5% to 6.5% found just once. Trimming cost V 0 bases and J 3 bases; bases outside gene matches: 5. CDR1 is MNHEY, CDR2 SVGAGI, per germline. This CDR3 comprises 17 residues. Time point reported: pre-sensitization, week 0. Treatment here: therapeutic diphenylcyclopropenone sensitization with weekly scalp DPC.

The material was whole blood, obtained in connection with sensitization to the hapten diphenylcyclopropenone (DPC). The chain joins TRBV6-5 to TRBJ2-1; 10 bases match TRBD2. The source of this sequence is a woman between 45 and 65 years old with alopecia areata. Some clones in this sample may be carry-over from other donors' samples. The CDR3 DNA reads as TGTGCCAGCAGTTACTCAATAGCGGGAGGCCGCTACAATGAGCAGTTCTTC. It is translated as CASSYSIAGGRYNEQFF.